Each of the 9 T cell receptor beta chains below was sequenced from the same sample in a study of shared clonotypes between healthy human individuals. TCRdb's table, derived via immunoSEQ multiplex PCR, lists solely in-frame clones and lacks some. The table has millions of clones, roughly 93% seen once. Source material: naive CD4+ T cells from PBMCs. This sample's subset: CD45RA+ positively selected. The receptors derive from a man aged 18 to 30 in good health. Some clones in this sample may be carry-over from other donors' samples.

Points on this clone: Other DNA sequences from this sample encode an identical CDR3 as well. V gene TRBV28 combines with J gene TRBJ2-1; D might be TRBD1 or TRBD2, each matching 6 bases. Trimming left V 2 bases short and J 8 bases short, with 13 bases between. This CDR3 has 14 amino acids. Germline CDR1 MDHEN, CDR2 SYDVKM. CDR3 nucleotide sequence: TGTGCCAGCAGTTTAGGGGCCGGGGGCGATGAGCAGTTCTTC. It codes for CASSLGAGGDEQFF.

The chain combines TRBV7-6 with TRBJ2-3; 11 nucleotides line up with TRBD2. Germline CDR1 reads SGHVS; CDR2 reads FNYEAQ. The J segment lost 8 bases and the V segment lost 5 bases, leaving 9 bases of the junction unmatched. CDR3 length equals 15 residues. The CDR3 coding sequence is TGTGCCAGCAGCAGATTAGCGGGAGGGGTTGGTACGCAGTATTTT. Residues: CASSRLAGGVGTQYF.

Turning to this clone: The same CDR3 can be traced to other DNA sequences in this sample. The chain uses TRBV28 and TRBJ1-1; D gene ambiguous. The CDR3 length is 11 residues. With 6 bases removed from V and 1 base from J, the gap between germline ends came to 3 bases. Germline values: CDR1 MDHEN, CDR2 SYDVKM. The CDR3 sequence is CASRENTEAFF. As DNA, the CDR3 is TGTGCCAGCAGGGAGAACACTGAAGCTTTCTTT.

About this clone: The same CDR3 can be traced to other DNA sequences in this sample. The rearrangement links TRBV5-1 to TRBJ2-1, with 14 bases matching TRBD2. Losses at the gene ends were 4 bases for V and 8 bases for J; bases not matched to a gene: 8. Germline V gives CDR1 SGHRS, CDR2 YFSETQ. CDR3 length: 16 amino acids. CDR3 loop: CASSPRLAGGPYEQFF. DNA of the CDR3: TGCGCCAGCAGCCCTCGACTAGCGGGAGGGCCGTATGAGCAGTTCTTC.

Details on this clone: This CDR3 is also generated by other DNA sequences in the sample. This chain links TRBV18 with TRBJ2-3; tentative D call: TRBD2 (6 bases). The CDR3 runs 15 residues. The ends were cut back, 3 bases at V and 0 bases at J, with 10 bases in the middle. In germline, CDR1 is KGHSH, CDR2 LQKENI. This CDR3 reads CASSPLATSTDTQYF. CDR3 nucleotide sequence: TGTGCCAGCTCACCTCTAGCGACTAGCACAGATACGCAGTATTTT. Drawing the rest from reference TRBV18 and TRBJ2-3, the complete variable domain is NAGVMQNPRHLVRRRGQEARLRCSPMKGHSHVYWYRQLPEEGLKFMVYLQKENIIDESGMPKERFSAEFPKEGPSILRIQQVVRGDSAAYFCASSPLATSTDTQYFGPGTRLTVL.

This clone is a singleton in its sample. This rearrangement joins TRBV27 to TRBJ2-4; TRBD2 aligns across 7 bases. Unmatched junction bases numbered 6, after V lost 4 bases and J lost 0 bases. The germline V gene has CDR1 MNHEY and CDR2 SMNVEV (reference sequence). The CDR3 has 16 residues. The CDR3 loop is CASSWGGPQAKNIQYF. In DNA, the CDR3 is TGTGCCAGCAGTTGGGGAGGGCCCCAAGCCAAAAACATTCAGTACTTC.

This clone was detected once. The chain links TRBV5-1 to TRBJ2-6, with TRBD1 as a possible D gene (5 bases). This CDR3 has 18 amino acids. V was clipped by 0 bases and J by 0 bases, with 13 bases between them. CDR1 is SGHRS, CDR2 YFSETQ, per germline. CDR3 residues: CASSLGQGSRSGANVLTF. For the CDR3, the DNA is TGCGCCAGCAGCTTGGGTCAGGGTTCACGCTCTGGGGCCAACGTCCTGACTTTC.

J is TRBJ1-5 and V is TRBV14; D is perhaps TRBD1 (6 bases). CDR3 length: 14 amino acids. Between the trimmed V and J ends, which lost 5 bases and 2 bases, there was a span of 10 bases. Germline CDR1 SGHDN, CDR2 FVKESK. This CDR3 is CASSEAGGNQPQHF. In nucleotides, the CDR3 is TGTGCCAGCAGCGAAGCAGGGGGCAATCAGCCCCAGCATTTT.

This clone has only one observation. J is TRBJ1-4 and V is TRBV25-1, with no clear D. Germline lookup yields CDR1 MGHDK and CDR2 SYGVNS. The V gene lost 3 bases and the J gene lost 4 bases, with 15 bases spanning the gap. The CDR3 spans 16 residues. CDR3 residues: CASSERKSGVNEKLFF. The DNA of the CDR3 is TGTGCCAGCAGTGAGAGAAAATCGGGAGTTAATGAAAAACTGTTTTTT.